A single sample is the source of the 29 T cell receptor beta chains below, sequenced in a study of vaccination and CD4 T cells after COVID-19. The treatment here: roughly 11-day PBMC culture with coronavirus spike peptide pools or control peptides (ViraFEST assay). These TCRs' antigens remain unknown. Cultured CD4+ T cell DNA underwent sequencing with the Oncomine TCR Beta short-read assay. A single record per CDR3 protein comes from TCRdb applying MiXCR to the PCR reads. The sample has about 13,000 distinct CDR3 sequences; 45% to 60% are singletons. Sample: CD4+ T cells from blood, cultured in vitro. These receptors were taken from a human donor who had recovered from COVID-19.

CDR3 loop: CASSLAQGAYEQYF. The DNA of the CDR3 is TGTGCCAGCAGCTTAGCTCAGGGAGCGTACGAGCAGTACTTC. This rearrangement joins TRBV11-2 to TRBJ2-7; D is tentatively TRBD1 or TRBD2 (5 bases each). The CDR3 has 14 amino acids. Germline loops: CDR1 SGHAT, CDR2 FQNNGV. V lost 1 base to trimming and J lost 4 bases, with 11 bases between them.

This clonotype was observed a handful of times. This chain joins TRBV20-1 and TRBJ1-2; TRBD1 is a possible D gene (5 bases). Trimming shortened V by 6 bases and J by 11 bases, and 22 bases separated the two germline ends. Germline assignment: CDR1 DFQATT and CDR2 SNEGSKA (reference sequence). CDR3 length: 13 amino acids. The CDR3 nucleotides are TGCAGTGCAAAGGGTAGGGCAGGGCCGGGATACACCTTC. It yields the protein CSAKGRAGPGYTF.

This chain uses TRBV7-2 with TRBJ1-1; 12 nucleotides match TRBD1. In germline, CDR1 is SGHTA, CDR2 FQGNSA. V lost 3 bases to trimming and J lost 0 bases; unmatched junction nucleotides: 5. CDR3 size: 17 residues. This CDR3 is CASSFAGTGGLNTEAFF. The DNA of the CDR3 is TGTGCCAGCAGCTTTGCCGGGACAGGGGGCCTGAACACTGAAGCTTTCTTT. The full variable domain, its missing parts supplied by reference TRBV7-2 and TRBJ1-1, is GAGVSQSPSNKVTEKGKDVELRCDPISGHTALYWYRQSLGQGLEFLIYFQGNSAPDKSGLPSDRFSAERTGGSVSTLTIQRTQQEDSAVYLCASSFAGTGGLNTEAFFGQGTRLTVV.

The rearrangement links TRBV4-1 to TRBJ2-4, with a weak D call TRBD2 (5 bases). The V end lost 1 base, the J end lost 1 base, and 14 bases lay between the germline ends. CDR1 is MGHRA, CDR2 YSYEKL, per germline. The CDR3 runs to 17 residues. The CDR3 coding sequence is TGCGCCAGCAGCCAAGGGCTAGCTGTCCTGGCCAAAAACATTCAGTACTTC. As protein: CASSQGLAVLAKNIQYF.

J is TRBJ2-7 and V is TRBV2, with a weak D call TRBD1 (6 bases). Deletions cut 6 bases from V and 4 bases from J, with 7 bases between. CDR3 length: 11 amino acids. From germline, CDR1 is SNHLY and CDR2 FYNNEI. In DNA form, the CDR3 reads TGTGCCAGCAGCACAGGGTACGAGCAGTACTTC. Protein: CASSTGYEQYF.

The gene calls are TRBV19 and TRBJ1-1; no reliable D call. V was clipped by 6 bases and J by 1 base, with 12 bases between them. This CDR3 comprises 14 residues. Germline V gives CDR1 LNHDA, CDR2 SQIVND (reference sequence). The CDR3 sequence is CASRANSQNTEAFF. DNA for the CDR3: TGTGCCAGTAGAGCGAACAGCCAGAACACTGAAGCTTTCTTT.

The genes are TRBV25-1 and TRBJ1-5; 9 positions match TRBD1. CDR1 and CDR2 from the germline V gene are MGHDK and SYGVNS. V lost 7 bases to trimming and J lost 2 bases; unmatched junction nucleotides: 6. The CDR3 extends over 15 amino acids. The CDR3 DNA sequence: TGTGCCAGCACCCCACAGGGGGCGGGCAATCAGCCCCAGCATTTT. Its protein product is CASTPQGAGNQPQHF.

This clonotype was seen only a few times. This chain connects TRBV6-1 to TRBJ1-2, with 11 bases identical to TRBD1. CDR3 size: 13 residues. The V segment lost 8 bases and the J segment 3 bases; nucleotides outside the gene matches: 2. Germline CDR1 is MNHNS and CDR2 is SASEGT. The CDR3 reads CASWTGGDYGYTF. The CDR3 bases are TGTGCCAGCTGGACAGGGGGCGACTATGGCTACACCTTC.

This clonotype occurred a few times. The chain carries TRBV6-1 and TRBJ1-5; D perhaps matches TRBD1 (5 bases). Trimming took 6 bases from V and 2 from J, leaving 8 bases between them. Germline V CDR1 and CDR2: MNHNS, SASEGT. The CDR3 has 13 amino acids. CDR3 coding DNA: TGTGCCAGCAGAGGGACTGGCAATCAGCCCCAGCATTTT. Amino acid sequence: CASRGTGNQPQHF.

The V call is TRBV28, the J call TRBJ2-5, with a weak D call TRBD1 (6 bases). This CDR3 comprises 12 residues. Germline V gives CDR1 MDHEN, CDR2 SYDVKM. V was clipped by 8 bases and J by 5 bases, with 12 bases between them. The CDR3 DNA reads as TGTGCCAGCGGAACAGGGTGGGAGACCCAGTACTTC. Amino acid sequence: CASGTGWETQYF. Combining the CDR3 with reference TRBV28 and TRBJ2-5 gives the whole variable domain DVKVTQSSRYLVKRTGEKVFLECVQDMDHENMFWYRQDPGLGLRLIYFSYDVKMKEKGDIPEGYSVSREKKERFSLILESASTNQTSMYLCASGTGWETQYFGPGTRLLVL.

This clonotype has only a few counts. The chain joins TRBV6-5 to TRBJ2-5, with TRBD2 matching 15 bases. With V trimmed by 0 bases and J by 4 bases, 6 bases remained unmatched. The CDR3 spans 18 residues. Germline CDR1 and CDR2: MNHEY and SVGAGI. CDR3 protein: CASSYSPGLAGGSETQYF. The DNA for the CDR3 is TGTGCCAGCAGTTACTCCCCGGGACTAGCGGGAGGTTCAGAGACCCAGTACTTC.

Here the CDR3 DNA reads TGTGCCAGCAGCTTTGTCCTAGCGGGAGACTACAATGAGCAGTTCTTC. Translated, it gives CASSFVLAGDYNEQFF. V is TRBV5-4 and J is TRBJ2-1; 10 positions agree with TRBD2. J was trimmed by 3 bases and V by 2 bases; bases with no gene match: 5. Germline CDR1 SGHNT, CDR2 YYREEE (reference sequence). CDR3 length: 16 amino acids.

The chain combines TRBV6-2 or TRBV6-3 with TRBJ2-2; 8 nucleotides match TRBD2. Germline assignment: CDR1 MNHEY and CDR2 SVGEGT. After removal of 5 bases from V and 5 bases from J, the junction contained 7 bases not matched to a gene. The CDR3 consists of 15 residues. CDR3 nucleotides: TGTGCCAGCAGTCTCACTAGCGGAGGGACCGGGGAGCTGTTTTTT. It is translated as CASSLTSGGTGELFF.

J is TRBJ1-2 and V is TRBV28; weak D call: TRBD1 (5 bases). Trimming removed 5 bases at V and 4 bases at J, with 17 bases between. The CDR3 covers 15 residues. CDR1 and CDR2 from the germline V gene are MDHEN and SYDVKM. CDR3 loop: CASSQGTAGGYGYTF. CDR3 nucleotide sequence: TGTGCCAGCAGTCAAGGGACGGCCGGGGGCTATGGCTACACCTTC.

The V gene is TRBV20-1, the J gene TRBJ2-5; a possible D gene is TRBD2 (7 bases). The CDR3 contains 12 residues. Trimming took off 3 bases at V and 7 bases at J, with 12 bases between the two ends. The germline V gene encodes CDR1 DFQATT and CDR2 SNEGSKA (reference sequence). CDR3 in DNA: TGCAGTGCTAGCGGGGGGCAATTGACCCAGTACTTC. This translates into CSASGGQLTQYF.

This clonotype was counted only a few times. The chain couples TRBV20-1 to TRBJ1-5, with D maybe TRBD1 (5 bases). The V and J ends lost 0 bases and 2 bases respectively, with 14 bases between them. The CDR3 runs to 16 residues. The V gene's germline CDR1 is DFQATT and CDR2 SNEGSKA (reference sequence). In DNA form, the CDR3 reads TGCAGTGCTAGAGAGCCGGGAGGGGAGGGCAATCAGCCCCAGCATTTT. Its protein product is CSAREPGGEGNQPQHF.

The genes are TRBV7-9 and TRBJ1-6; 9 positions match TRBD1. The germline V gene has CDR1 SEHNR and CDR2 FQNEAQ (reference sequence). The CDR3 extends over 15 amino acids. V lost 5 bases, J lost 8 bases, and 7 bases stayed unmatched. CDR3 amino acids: CASSPQGARDSPLHF. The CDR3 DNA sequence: TGTGCCAGCAGCCCACAGGGGGCTAGGGATTCACCCCTCCACTTT.

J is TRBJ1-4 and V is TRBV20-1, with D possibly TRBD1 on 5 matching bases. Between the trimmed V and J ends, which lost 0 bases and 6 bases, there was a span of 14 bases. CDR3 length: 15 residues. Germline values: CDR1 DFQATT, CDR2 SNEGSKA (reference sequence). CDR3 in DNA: TGCAGTGCTAGAGATCGGAGGGGAAATTATGAAAAACTGTTTTTT. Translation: CSARDRRGNYEKLFF.

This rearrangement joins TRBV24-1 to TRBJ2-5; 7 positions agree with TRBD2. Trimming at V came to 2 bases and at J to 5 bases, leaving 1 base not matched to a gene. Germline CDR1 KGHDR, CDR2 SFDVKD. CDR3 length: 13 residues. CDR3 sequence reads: CATSDYGGETQYF. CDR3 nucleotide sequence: TGTGCCACCAGTGATTACGGGGGGGAGACCCAGTACTTC.

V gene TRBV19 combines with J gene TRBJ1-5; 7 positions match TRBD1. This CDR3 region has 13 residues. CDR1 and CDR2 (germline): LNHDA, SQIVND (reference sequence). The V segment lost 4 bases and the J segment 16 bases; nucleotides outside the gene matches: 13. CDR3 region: CASSTLTGDALHF. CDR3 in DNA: TGTGCCAGTAGTACCCTTACAGGGGACGCCCTTCATTTT. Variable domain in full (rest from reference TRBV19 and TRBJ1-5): DGGITQSPKYLFRKEGQNVTLSCEQNLNHDAMYWYRQDPGQGLRLIYYSQIVNDFQKGDIAEGYSVSREKKESFPLTVTSAQKNPTAFYLCASSTLTGDALHFGDGTRLSIL.

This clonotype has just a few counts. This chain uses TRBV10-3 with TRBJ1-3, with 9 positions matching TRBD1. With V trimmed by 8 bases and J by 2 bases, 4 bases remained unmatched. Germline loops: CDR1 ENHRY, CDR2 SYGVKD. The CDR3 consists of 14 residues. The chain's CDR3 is CAIGDRAAGNTIYF. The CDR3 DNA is TGTGCCATCGGGGACAGGGCCGCTGGAAACACCATATATTTT.

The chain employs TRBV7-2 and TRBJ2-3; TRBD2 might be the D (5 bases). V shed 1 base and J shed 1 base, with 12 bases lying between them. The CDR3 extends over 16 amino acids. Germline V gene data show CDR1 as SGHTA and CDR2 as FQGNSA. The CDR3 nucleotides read TGTGCCAGCAGCTTAGAGAGGGTGGTCGGCACAGATACGCAGTATTTT. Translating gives CASSLERVVGTDTQYF.

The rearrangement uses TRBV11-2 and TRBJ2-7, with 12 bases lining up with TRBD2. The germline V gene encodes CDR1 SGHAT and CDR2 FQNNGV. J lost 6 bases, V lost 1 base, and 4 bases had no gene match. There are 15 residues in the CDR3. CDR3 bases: TGTGCCAGCAGCTTAGCCGGACTAGCGGGGACCGAGCAGTACTTC. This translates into CASSLAGLAGTEQYF.

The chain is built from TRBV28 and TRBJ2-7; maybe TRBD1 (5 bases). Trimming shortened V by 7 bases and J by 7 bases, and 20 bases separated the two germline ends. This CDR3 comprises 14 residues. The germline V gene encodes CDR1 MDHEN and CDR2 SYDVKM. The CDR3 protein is CASTLRAAKGEQYF. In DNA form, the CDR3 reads TGTGCCAGCACGCTCAGGGCCGCCAAGGGGGAGCAGTACTTC.

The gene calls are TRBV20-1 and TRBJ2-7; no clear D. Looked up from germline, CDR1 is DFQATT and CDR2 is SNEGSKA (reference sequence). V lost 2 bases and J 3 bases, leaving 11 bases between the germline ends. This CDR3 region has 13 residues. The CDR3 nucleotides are TGCAGTGCTAGATCATCCGGCGGCTACGAGCAGTACTTC. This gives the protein CSARSSGGYEQYF.

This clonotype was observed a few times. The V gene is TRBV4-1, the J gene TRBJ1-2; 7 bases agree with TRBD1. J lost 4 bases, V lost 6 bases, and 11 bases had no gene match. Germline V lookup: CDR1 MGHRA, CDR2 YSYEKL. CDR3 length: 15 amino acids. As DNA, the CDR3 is TGCGCCAGCAGGGACAGGCAGGGGCCAACCTATGGCTACACCTTC. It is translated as CASRDRQGPTYGYTF.

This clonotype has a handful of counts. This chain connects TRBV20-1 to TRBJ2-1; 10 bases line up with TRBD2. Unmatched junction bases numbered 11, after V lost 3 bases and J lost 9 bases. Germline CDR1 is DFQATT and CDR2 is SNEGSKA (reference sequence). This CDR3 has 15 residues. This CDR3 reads CSASGSLAGEVEQFF. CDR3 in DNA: TGCAGTGCTAGTGGATCCCTAGCGGGAGAGGTTGAGCAGTTCTTC.

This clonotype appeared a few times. CDR3: CSARVPGQGRVTEAFF. The CDR3 nucleotides are TGCAGTGCTAGGGTCCCGGGACAGGGGCGCGTCACTGAAGCTTTCTTT. V gene TRBV20-1 combines with J gene TRBJ1-1; 10 bases line up with TRBD1. The CDR3 has 16 residues. Trimming removed 3 bases from V and 4 bases from J; junction bases left unmatched: 11. Germline V lookup: CDR1 DFQATT, CDR2 SNEGSKA (reference sequence).

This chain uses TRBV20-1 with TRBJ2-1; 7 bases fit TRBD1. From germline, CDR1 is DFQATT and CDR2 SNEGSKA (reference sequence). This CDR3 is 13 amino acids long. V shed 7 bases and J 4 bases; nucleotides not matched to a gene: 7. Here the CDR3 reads CSVRTGLYNEQFF. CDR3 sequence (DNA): TGCAGTGTCCGGACAGGATTATACAATGAGCAGTTCTTC.